A selection of T cell receptor beta chains follows, all from one sample in a study of PD-1 blockade in classical Hodgkin lymphoma. Produced via immunoSEQ multiplex PCR; TCRdb's table is partial and in-frame only. The data show approximately 61,000 clones, 85% to 90% seen once. Sequences were derived from peripheral blood mononuclear cells (PBMCs), sampled at baseline. These receptors all stem from a human donor with classical Hodgkin lymphoma. Each CDR3 is given with its conserved first and last residue. A D gene is named only where the DNA matches it firmly. Not all rows give a size; the values are once, few, many and, for expanded clones, a class.

clone_size j_call cdr3_length v_call d_call cdr3_aa cdr3_nt
. TRBJ1-6 15 TRBV5-1 TRBD1 CASSLGGTGRSPLHF TGCGCCAGCAGCTTGGGAGGGACAGGGCGTTCGCCCCTCCACTTT
few TRBJ2-5 13 TRBV11-2 . CASSLISAETQYF TGTGCCAGCAGCTTAATCAGTGCGGAGACCCAGTACTTC
. TRBJ1-6 13 TRBV6-5 . CASDAGGGSPLHF TGTGCCAGCGATGCGGGAGGGGGTTCACCCCTCCACTTT
. TRBJ2-3 15 TRBV4-2 TRBD2 CASSRTSGGADTQYF TGTGCCAGCAGTCGTACTAGCGGGGGTGCAGATACGCAGTATTTT
. TRBJ1-4 16 TRBV7-9 . CASSFDYFGGGEKLFF TGTGCCAGCAGCTTTGACTATTTCGGAGGGGGTGAAAAACTGTTTTTT
. TRBJ1-2 13 TRBV14 . CASSQVLGYGYTF TGTGCCAGCAGCCAAGTTTTAGGATATGGCTACACCTTC
. TRBJ1-5 15 TRBV4-1 . CASSSLRESNQPQHF TGCGCCAGCAGCTCCCTACGGGAGAGCAATCAGCCCCAGCATTTT
. TRBJ2-2 17 TRBV7-3 TRBD1 CASSLTPGTGLTGELFF TGTGCCAGCAGCTTGACCCCCGGGACAGGTCTCACCGGGGAGCTGTTTTTT
once TRBJ1-4 16 TRBV19 TRBD1 CASSKPPDRYHEKLFF TGTGCCAGTAGTAAACCCCCGGACAGGTACCATGAAAAACTGTTTTTT
. TRBJ1-2 13 TRBV2 . CASTRQLTYGYTF TGTGCCAGCACTCGACAGCTTACCTATGGCTACACCTTC
once TRBJ2-7 12 TRBV6-6 . CASTAGNHEQYF TGTGCCAGCACGGCAGGGAACCACGAGCAGTACTTC
. TRBJ1-2 14 TRBV6-5 . CASRLGTSNYGYTF TGTGCCAGCAGACTTGGGACATCAAACTATGGCTACACCTTC
. TRBJ2-1 15 TRBV14 . CASSQGDLPYNEQFF TGTGCCAGCAGCCAAGGCGACTTACCCTACAATGAGCAGTTCTTC
once TRBJ1-5 17 TRBV5-1 TRBD1 CASSPRPRGRSNQPQHF TGCGCCAGCAGCCCCCGCCCCAGGGGGCGAAGCAATCAGCCCCAGCATTTT
. TRBJ2-5 15 TRBV7-9 . CASSLTGSWQETQYF TGTGCCAGCAGCCTTACCGGGAGCTGGCAAGAGACCCAGTACTTC
. TRBJ1-5 15 TRBV4-1 . CASSQGWGPNQPQHF TGCGCCAGCAGCCAAGGATGGGGACCCAATCAGCCCCAGCATTTT
. TRBJ2-1 12 TRBV7-7 . CASSLDGTEQFF TGTGCTAGCAGCTTAGATGGGACTGAGCAGTTCTTC
. TRBJ2-7 13 TRBV6-5 TRBD1 CASARDRGLEQYF TGTGCCTCCGCGAGGGACAGGGGACTCGAGCAGTACTTC
. TRBJ2-1 10 TRBV7-2 . CASRGNEQFF TGTGCCAGCAGAGGCAATGAGCAGTTCTTC
. TRBJ2-3 15 TRBV7-8 . CASSLGVGTTDTQYF TGTGCCAGCAGCTTAGGGGTAGGGACCACAGATACGCAGTATTTT
. TRBJ2-7 16 TRBV6-5 TRBD2 CASSYGPVASGYEQYF TGTGCCAGCAGTTACGGCCCGGTGGCTAGCGGATACGAGCAGTACTTC
. TRBJ2-1 13 TRBV5-1 . CASAQGYRNEQFF TGCGCCAGCGCCCAGGGATATAGGAATGAGCAGTTCTTC
. TRBJ2-7 14 TRBV6-1 . CASYREQGLYEQYF TGTGCCAGTTACCGGGAGCAAGGTCTCTACGAGCAGTACTTC
once TRBJ2-7 14 TRBV6-5 . CASSRATGSYEQYF TGTGCCAGCAGCCGCGCTACAGGGTCGTACGAGCAGTACTTC
. TRBJ1-6 12 TRBV6-4 . CASKLDGPPLHF TGTGCCAGCAAATTGGACGGGCCACCCCTCCACTTT